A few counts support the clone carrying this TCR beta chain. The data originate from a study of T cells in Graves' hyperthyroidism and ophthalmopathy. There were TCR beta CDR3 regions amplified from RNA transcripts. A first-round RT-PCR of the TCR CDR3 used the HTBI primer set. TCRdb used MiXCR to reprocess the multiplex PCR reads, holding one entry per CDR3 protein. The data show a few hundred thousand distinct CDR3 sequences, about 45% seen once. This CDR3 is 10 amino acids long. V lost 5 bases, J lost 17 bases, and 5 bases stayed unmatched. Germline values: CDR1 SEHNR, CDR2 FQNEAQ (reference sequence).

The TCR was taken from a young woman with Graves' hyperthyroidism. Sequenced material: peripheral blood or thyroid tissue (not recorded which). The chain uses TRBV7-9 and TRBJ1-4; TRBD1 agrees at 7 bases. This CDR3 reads CASSPGGGFF. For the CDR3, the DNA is TGTGCCAGCAGCCCCGGAGGGGGCTTTTTT.